Sequencing of this T cell receptor (beta chain) was carried out in a study of blood T cell repertoires in COVID-19 (dated by TCRdb to the early 2020s). A note on the overall study: Samples from collaborators originated in the United States, Italy and Spain and spanned both the acute and convalescent phases of COVID-19. The prospective study material was composed of cDNA or gDNA derived from T cells, B-cell-depleted T cells, or PBMCs. Where available, HLA class I and class II types were obtained from metadata supplied by the sample provider rather than from assay-based typing. The repertoires were made available in a free public database intended to serve as a resource for research on the immune response to SARS-CoV-2. Samples came from the ongoing ImmuneRACE study (first 160 participants) plus 1,254 subjects from 6 global collaborators. Subjects who had been exposed to COVID-19, were actively infected with it, or had recovered from it provided the deeply sampled blood TCRbeta repertoires that made up the dataset. A de-identified subject ID, COVID-19 status, age in years and sex were almost always included in the sample metadata. Summary of the overall study and its limitations: How much clinical and demographic metadata was included differed by source and by participant, and the metadata was provided uncurated.

TCRbeta CDR3 regions were amplified from genomic DNA by means of the immunoSEQ Assay, a bias-controlled multiplex PCR. The source study handled its data this way. The number of nucleated cells in each sample was estimated from the amplification of reference gene primers within the assay. To quantify the absolute abundance of each unique TCRbeta CDR3 rearrangement, sequence reads were collapsed and filtered. For each sample, productive Simpson clonality was calculated as the square root of Simpson's diversity index across productive rearrangements. TCRdb limited this immuneACCESS table to in-frame rearrangements with V and J called. A share of clones is missing; checked studies link under half to unresolved V genes, and the rest is unexplained. D and trimming were read from the DNA, whereas the V and J calls and clone size are those reported in that table. This sample holds 250,000 or so clones; about 90% were observed only once. The ten top clones hold 4.1% of the sample.

Enrolling through a virtual design, the prospective study's participants ranged in age from roughly 18 to 89 years and lived across approximately 25 United States geographic areas. To assign participants to cohorts, the prospective study relied on clinical history that participants themselves reported in a screening survey and a study questionnaire. In the prospective study, whole blood, serum and a nasopharyngeal or oropharyngeal swab were collected from each participant by mobile phlebotomists. Additional blood draws and questionnaires over an approximately 2-month period could optionally be provided by prospective study participants. Before DNA extraction, prospective study blood samples were shipped either frozen or at room temperature. Turning to this clone: This clone's antigen is unknown. The sample holds no much larger clone one base away, and base qualities are not on file.

Trimming leaves V shorter by 4 bases and J shorter by 2 bases, with the junction holding 6 bases beyond the gene matches. The cysteine opens and the phenylalanine closes a CDR3 of 16 amino acids. CDR3 DNA only is kept here, 48 bases in frame from base 1. The germline V gene yields SGHTA for CDR1 and FQGTGA for CDR2. This receptor was taken from a woman younger than 45 with acute COVID-19. In this chain, TRBV7-3 is recombined with TRBJ2-5; 11 central bases correspond to TRBD2. Sequencing was performed on PBMCs or T cells enriched from blood (not recorded which). The bases are TGTGCCAGCAGCTCCTCCGGGACTAGCGGACAAGAGACCCAGTACTTC. Its protein is CASSSSGTSGQETQYF.